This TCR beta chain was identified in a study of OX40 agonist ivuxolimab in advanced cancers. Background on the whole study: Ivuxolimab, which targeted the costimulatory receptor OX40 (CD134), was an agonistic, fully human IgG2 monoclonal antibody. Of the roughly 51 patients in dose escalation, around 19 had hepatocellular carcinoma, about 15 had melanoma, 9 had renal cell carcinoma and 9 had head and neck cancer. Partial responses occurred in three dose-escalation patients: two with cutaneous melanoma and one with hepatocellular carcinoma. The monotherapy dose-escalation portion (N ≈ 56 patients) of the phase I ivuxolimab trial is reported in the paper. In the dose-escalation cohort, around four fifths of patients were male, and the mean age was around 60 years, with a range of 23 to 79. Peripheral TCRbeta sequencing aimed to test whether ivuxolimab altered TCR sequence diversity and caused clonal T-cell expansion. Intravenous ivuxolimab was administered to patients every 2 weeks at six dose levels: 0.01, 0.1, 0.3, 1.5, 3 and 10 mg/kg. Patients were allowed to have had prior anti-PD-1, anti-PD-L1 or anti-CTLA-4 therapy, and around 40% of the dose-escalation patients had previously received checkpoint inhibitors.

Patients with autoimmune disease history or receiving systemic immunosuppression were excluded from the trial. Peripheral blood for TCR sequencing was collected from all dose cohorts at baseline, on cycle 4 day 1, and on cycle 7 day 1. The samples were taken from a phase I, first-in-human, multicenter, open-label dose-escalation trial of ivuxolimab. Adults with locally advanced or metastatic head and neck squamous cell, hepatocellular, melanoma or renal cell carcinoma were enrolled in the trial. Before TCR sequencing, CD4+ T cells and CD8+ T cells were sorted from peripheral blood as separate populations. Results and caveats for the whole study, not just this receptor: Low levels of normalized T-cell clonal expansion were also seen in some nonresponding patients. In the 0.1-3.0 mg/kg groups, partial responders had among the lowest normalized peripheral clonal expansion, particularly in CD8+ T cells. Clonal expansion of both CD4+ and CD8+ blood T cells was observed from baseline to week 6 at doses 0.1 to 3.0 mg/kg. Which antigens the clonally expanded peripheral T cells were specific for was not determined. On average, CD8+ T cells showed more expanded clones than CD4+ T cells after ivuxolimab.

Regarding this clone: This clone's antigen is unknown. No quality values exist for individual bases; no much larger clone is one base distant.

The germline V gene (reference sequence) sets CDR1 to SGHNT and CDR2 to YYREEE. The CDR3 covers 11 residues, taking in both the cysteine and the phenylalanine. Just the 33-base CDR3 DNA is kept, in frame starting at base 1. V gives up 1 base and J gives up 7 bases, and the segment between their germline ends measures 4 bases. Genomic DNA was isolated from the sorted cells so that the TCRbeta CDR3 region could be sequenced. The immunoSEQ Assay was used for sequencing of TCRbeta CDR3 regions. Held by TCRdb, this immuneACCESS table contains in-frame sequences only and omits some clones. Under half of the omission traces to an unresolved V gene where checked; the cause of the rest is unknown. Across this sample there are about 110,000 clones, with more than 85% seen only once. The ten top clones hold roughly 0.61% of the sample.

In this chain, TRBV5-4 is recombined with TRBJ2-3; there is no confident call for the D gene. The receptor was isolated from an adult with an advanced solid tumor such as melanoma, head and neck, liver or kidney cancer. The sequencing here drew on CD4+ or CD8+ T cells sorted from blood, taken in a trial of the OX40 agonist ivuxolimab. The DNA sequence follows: TGTGCCAGCAGCTTGCAATATACGCAGTATTTT. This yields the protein CASSLQYTQYF.